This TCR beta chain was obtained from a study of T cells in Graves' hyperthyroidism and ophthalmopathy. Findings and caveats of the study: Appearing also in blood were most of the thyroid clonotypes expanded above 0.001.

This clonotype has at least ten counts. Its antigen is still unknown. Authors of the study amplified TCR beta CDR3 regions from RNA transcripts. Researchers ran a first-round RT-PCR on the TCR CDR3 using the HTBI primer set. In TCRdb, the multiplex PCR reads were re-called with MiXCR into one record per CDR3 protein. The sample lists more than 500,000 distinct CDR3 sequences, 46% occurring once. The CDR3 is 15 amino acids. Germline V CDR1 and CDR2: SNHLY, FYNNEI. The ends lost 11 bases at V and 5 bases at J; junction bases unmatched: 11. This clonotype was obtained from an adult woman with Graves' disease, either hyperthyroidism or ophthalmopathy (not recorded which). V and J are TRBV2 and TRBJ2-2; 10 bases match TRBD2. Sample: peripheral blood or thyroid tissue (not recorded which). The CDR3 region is CASRGGLARTGELFF. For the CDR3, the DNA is TGTGCCTCCCGGGGGGGACTAGCGAGGACCGGGGAGCTGTTTTTT.